Sequencing of this T cell receptor beta chain was carried out in a study of blood T cell repertoires in COVID-19. Study at large: Sites across the United States, Italy and Spain contributed samples from acute and convalescent COVID-19. Nucleic acid was either cDNA or gDNA, and it came from T cells, B-cell-depleted T cells, or PBMCs.

This table comes from immunoSEQ multiplex PCR, and its TCRdb copy is limited to in-frame clones, with some not included. The sample lists roughly 250,000 clones; around 90% were seen once. The age range of participants was 18 to 89 years, with residence in about two dozen US areas. Recovered Cohort 3 donors showed two negative PCRs, clearance, or symptom resolution. With 1 base removed from V and 6 bases from J, the gap between germline ends came to 10 bases. The CDR3 sequence is 13 residues long. Germline V gene lookup returns CDR1 SGHDT and CDR2 YYEEEE. This chain uses TRBV5-6 with TRBJ1-2; maybe TRBD1 (6 bases). The source material was PBMCs or T cells enriched from blood (not recorded which). The clonotype originates from a woman aged 18-29 years who had recovered from COVID-19. For the CDR3, the DNA is TGTGCCAGCAGCTTGCGGGCAGGGGATGGCTACACCTTC. Amino acid sequence: CASSLRAGDGYTF.